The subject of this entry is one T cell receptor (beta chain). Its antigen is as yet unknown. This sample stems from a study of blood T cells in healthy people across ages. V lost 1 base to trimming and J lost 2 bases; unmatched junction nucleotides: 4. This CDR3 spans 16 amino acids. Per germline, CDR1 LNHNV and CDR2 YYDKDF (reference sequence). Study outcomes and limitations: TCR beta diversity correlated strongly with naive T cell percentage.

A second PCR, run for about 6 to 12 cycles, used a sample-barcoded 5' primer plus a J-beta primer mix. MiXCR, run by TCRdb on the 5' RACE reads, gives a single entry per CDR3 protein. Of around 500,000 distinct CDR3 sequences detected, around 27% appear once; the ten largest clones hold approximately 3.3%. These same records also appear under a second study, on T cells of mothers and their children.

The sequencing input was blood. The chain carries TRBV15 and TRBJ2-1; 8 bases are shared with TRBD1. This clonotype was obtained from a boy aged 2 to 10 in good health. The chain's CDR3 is CATSRVDRVTYNEQFF. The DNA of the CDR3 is TGTGCCACCAGCAGAGTGGACAGGGTCACCTACAATGAGCAGTTCTTC.